Below are 8 T cell receptor beta chains sequenced from a single sample in a study of cytomegalovirus exposure and HLA in healthy donors. This PCR relied on a set of 60 Vbeta primers and 13 Jbeta primers. The method was immunoSEQ multiplex PCR; TCRdb's version includes in-frame clones alone and lacks a portion of them. The profile shows around 140,000 clones, approximately 60% of them singletons. The source material was PBMCs. The receptors were sampled from a middle-aged woman in good health and CMV-seronegative.

A few counts support this clone. This chain uses TRBV19 with TRBJ1-1; D gene ambiguous. The CDR3 consists of 14 residues. Germline V gene data show CDR1 as LNHDA and CDR2 as SQIVND (reference sequence). V lost 6 bases, J lost 0 bases, and 11 bases lay in between. CDR3: CASRWARVNTEAFF. Here the CDR3 DNA reads TGTGCCAGTAGATGGGCCAGAGTGAACACTGAAGCTTTCTTT. Drawing the rest from reference TRBV19 and TRBJ1-1, the complete variable domain is DGGITQSPKYLFRKEGQNVTLSCEQNLNHDAMYWYRQDPGQGLRLIYYSQIVNDFQKGDIAEGYSVSREKKESFPLTVTSAQKNPTAFYLCASRWARVNTEAFFGQGTRLTVV.

The J gene is TRBJ1-2, the V gene TRBV9, with D possibly being TRBD1 (6 bases). Germline-derived CDR1 and CDR2 are SGDLS and YYNGEE. Between the trimmed V and J ends, which lost 0 bases and 0 bases, there was a span of 9 bases. This CDR3 has 15 residues. The CDR3 DNA sequence: TGTGCCAGCAGCGTAGCGGCAGGGGCTAACTATGGCTACACCTTC. This codes for CASSVAAGANYGYTF.

The chain couples TRBV30 to TRBJ2-2; D unresolved. The CDR3 runs to 13 residues. The V end lost 4 bases, the J end lost 5 bases, and 11 bases lay between the germline ends. Germline CDR1 GTSNPN, CDR2 SVGIG (reference sequence). CDR3 residues: CAWTHGATGELFF. The DNA for the CDR3 is TGTGCCTGGACCCACGGTGCAACCGGGGAGCTGTTTTTT.

The chain uses TRBV6-1 and TRBJ1-6; D is unclear. Germline lookup yields CDR1 MNHNS and CDR2 SASEGT. The V end lost 3 bases, the J end lost 8 bases, and 17 bases lay between the germline ends. This CDR3 region has 16 residues. The DNA for the CDR3 is TGTGCCAGCAGTGAGAGAGTGCGGGCTGGAGATTCACCCCTCCACTTT. It specifies CASSERVRAGDSPLHF.

The rearrangement uses TRBV6-6 and TRBJ1-1, with D possibly TRBD1 on 6 matching bases. The CDR3 is 14 residues long. Trimming removed 2 bases from V and 1 base from J, with 8 bases in between. Germline V gene data show CDR1 as MNHNY and CDR2 as SVGAGI (reference sequence). CDR3 protein: CASSYLRGNTEAFF. Written as DNA, the CDR3 is TGTGCCAGCAGTTACCTCAGGGGGAACACTGAAGCTTTCTTT.

This chain links TRBV29-1 with TRBJ1-1; 11 bases agree with TRBD1. From germline, CDR1 is SQVTM and CDR2 ANQGSEA. This CDR3 has 16 residues. Losses at the gene ends were 1 base for V and 5 bases for J; bases not matched to a gene: 9. Here the CDR3 DNA reads TGCAGCGTTGAAGGGGGACAGGGGGTATCTTTGACTGAAGCTTTCTTT. Protein sequence: CSVEGGQGVSLTEAFF. Full variable domain (rest looked up from reference TRBV29-1 and TRBJ1-1): SAVISQKPSRDICQRGTSLTIQCQVDSQVTMMFWYRQQPGQSLTLIATANQGSEATYESGFVIDKFPISRPNLTFSTLTVSNMSPEDSSIYLCSVEGGQGVSLTEAFFGQGTRLTVV.

The rearrangement uses TRBV2 and TRBJ1-2; D gene uncertain. The CDR3 totals 14 residues. Trimming left V 3 bases short and J 2 bases short, with 10 bases between. Germline V gene sequence: CDR1 SNHLY, CDR2 FYNNEI. The CDR3 reads CASSEKGRNYGYTF. DNA for the CDR3: TGTGCCAGCAGTGAGAAAGGGAGGAACTATGGCTACACCTTC. Together with reference TRBV2 and TRBJ1-2, the CDR3 gives the full variable domain: EPEVTQTPSHQVTQMGQEVILRCVPISNHLYFYWYRQILGQKVEFLVSFYNNEISEKSEIFDDQFSVERPDGSNFTLKIRSTKLEDSAMYFCASSEKGRNYGYTFGSGTRLTVV.

This chain connects TRBV18 to TRBJ1-4; D uncertain. The CDR3 sequence is 13 residues long. V was shortened by 1 base and J by 4 bases, with 4 bases between the two germline ends. Germline values: CDR1 KGHSH, CDR2 LQKENI. In DNA form, the CDR3 reads TGTGCCAGCTCACCACTCCGTAATGAAAAACTGTTTTTT. Its translation: CASSPLRNEKLFF.